This T cell receptor beta chain appears in the sequencing data of a study of blood T cell repertoires in COVID-19. Authors' methods: The authors estimated nucleated cell counts from reference gene primer amplification. The assay was immunoSEQ multiplex PCR, and TCRdb's table has in-frame clones only and misses some. V, J and clone size derive from that table, while D and trimming were established from the DNA sequence. The table has about 64,000 clones, under 80% seen once. V gave up 7 bases and J gave up 4 bases, with 7 bases separating them. Looked up from germline, CDR1 is KGHDR and CDR2 is SFDVKD. This CDR3 has 12 amino acids. During the 2 weeks before they entered the study, exposed participants had met someone with a PCR-confirmed or clinician-diagnosed COVID-19 case. This clone occurred a few times.

The sample taken for sequencing was PBMCs or T cells enriched from blood (not recorded which). The TCR comes from a woman aged 55-70 years who had been exposed to COVID-19. The chain is built from TRBV24-1 and TRBJ1-3; D is uncertain. CDR3 loop: CATSLEGNTIYF. The CDR3 bases are TGTGCCACCAGCCTCGAGGGAAACACCATATATTTT.